The rows below give T cell receptor beta chains drawn from one sample of a study of blood T cell repertoires in COVID-19. TCRdb's copy holds only in-frame clones and misses some; the assay was immunoSEQ multiplex PCR. The sample shows 210,000 or so clones, 85% to 90% of them seen only once. The sequencing input was peripheral blood. Every receptor here comes from a man in his forties or fifties with acute or convalescent COVID-19. Each CDR3 is given with its conserved first and last residue. The D gene is left open where the match is weak. The size of a clone is reported for some rows only, either as once, few or many, or as a class for expanded clones.

v_call: TRBV7-9
j_call: TRBJ1-6
clone_size: .
d_call: .
cdr3_nt: TGTGCCAGCAGCTTAGGTGACAGCTATAATTCACCCCTCCACTTT
cdr3_aa: CASSLGDSYNSPLHF

v_call: TRBV7-7
j_call: TRBJ2-1
clone_size: .
d_call: TRBD2
cdr3_nt: TGTGCCAGCAGCTTTGCGGGGGGGAGGGATGAGCAGTTCTTC
cdr3_aa: CASSFAGGRDEQFF

v_call: TRBV19
j_call: TRBJ2-5
clone_size: .
d_call: .
cdr3_nt: TGTGCCAGTAGTATAGGCGGCGGGAAGAGCGAGACCCAGTACTTC
cdr3_aa: CASSIGGGKSETQYF

v_call: TRBV5-1
j_call: TRBJ2-5
clone_size: .
d_call: .
cdr3_nt: TGCGCCAGCAGCTTGGCCACACAGGGACGGAGGGAGACCCAGTACTTC
cdr3_aa: CASSLATQGRRETQYF

v_call: TRBV5-1
j_call: TRBJ2-7
clone_size: .
d_call: .
cdr3_nt: TGCGCCAGCAGCTTGGTAGGGGGAGGGTCCTACGAGCAGTACTTC
cdr3_aa: CASSLVGGGSYEQYF

v_call: TRBV4-1
j_call: TRBJ2-1
clone_size: .
d_call: TRBD1
cdr3_nt: TGCGCCAGCAGCCCCCGGGACAGGGGGAACAATGAGCAGTTCTTC
cdr3_aa: CASSPRDRGNNEQFF

v_call: TRBV11-2
j_call: TRBJ1-1
clone_size: .
d_call: .
cdr3_nt: TGTGCCAGCAGCTTAGGTATAGGGACTAACACTGAAGCTTTCTTT
cdr3_aa: CASSLGIGTNTEAFF

v_call: TRBV6-5
j_call: TRBJ1-4
clone_size: .
d_call: TRBD1
cdr3_nt: TGTGCCAGTCAACAGGGGATTGGAGAAAAACTGTTTTTT
cdr3_aa: CASQQGIGEKLFF

v_call: TRBV5-1
j_call: TRBJ1-1
clone_size: .
d_call: .
cdr3_nt: TGCGCCAGCAGTCAGGGTTCTGTGAACACTGAAGCTTTCTTT
cdr3_aa: CASSQGSVNTEAFF

v_call: TRBV7-2
j_call: TRBJ2-1
clone_size: .
d_call: TRBD2
cdr3_nt: TGTGCCAGCAGTTACGCCTCGGGACTAGCGTTTGAGCAGTTCTTC
cdr3_aa: CASSYASGLAFEQFF

v_call: TRBV19
j_call: TRBJ2-4
clone_size: .
d_call: .
cdr3_nt: TGTGCCAGTACCACAGGGCTAGCCAAAAACATTCAGTACTTC
cdr3_aa: CASTTGLAKNIQYF

v_call: TRBV5-1
j_call: TRBJ1-2
clone_size: .
d_call: TRBD1
cdr3_nt: TGCGCCAGCAGGCCGGGACAGGGGGGCTACACCTTC
cdr3_aa: CASRPGQGGYTF

v_call: TRBV10-3
j_call: TRBJ1-2
clone_size: .
d_call: TRBD1
cdr3_nt: TGTGCCATCAGTGGAGGGACAGGGAACTATGGCTACACCTTC
cdr3_aa: CAISGGTGNYGYTF

v_call: TRBV7-9
j_call: TRBJ1-3
clone_size: few
d_call: .
cdr3_nt: TGTGCCAGCAGCTTAGCCTTTCACCAGGGGAGCAATGGAAACACCATATATTTT
cdr3_aa: CASSLAFHQGSNGNTIYF

v_call: TRBV12-5
j_call: TRBJ2-7
clone_size: .
d_call: .
cdr3_nt: TGTGCTAGTGGTTTCGACAGAGACTACGAGCAGTACTTC
cdr3_aa: CASGFDRDYEQYF

v_call: TRBV18
j_call: TRBJ1-1
clone_size: .
d_call: TRBD1
cdr3_nt: TGTGCCAGCTCACCTCAGGGGGACTACACTGAAGCTTTCTTT
cdr3_aa: CASSPQGDYTEAFF

v_call: TRBV12-3/TRBV12-4
j_call: TRBJ2-1
clone_size: once
d_call: .
cdr3_nt: TGTGCCAGCAGCGTGGGACTTTACAATGAGCAGTTCTTC
cdr3_aa: CASSVGLYNEQFF